This T cell receptor (beta chain) was profiled in a study of blood T cell repertoires in COVID-19. Repertoires were generated with immunoSEQ multiplex PCR, while TCRdb's copy carries only in-frame clones and drops some. The sample holds more than 150,000 clones, more than 75% seen once. The CDR3 covers 15 residues. The V segment lost 0 bases and the J segment 6 bases; nucleotides outside the gene matches: 2. Germline V gives CDR1 MNHEY, CDR2 SMNVEV (reference sequence). The TCR was taken from a woman between 18 and 29 years old who had recovered from COVID-19. Material: peripheral blood. This rearrangement joins TRBV27 to TRBJ2-3; TRBD2 agrees at 11 bases. This chain's CDR3 is CASSLSPSGGDTQYF. CDR3 bases: TGTGCCAGCAGTTTATCGCCTAGCGGGGGGGATACGCAGTATTTT.